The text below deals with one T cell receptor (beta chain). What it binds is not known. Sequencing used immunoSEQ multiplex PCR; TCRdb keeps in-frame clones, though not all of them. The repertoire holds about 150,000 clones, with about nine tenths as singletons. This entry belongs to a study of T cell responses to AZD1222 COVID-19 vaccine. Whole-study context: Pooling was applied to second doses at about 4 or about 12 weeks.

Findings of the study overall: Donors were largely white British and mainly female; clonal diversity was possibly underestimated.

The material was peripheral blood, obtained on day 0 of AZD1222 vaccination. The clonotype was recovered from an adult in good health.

In DNA, the CDR3 is TGTGCCAGCAGTTTATCCCCCGGGACTAGTCTAAGCCCATATACGCAGTATTTT. It is translated as CASSLSPGTSLSPYTQYF. The J gene is TRBJ2-3, the V gene TRBV27; 8 nucleotides line up with TRBD2. After removal of 0 bases from V and 7 bases from J, the junction contained 15 bases not matched to a gene. From germline, CDR1 is MNHEY and CDR2 SMNVEV (reference sequence). This CDR3 is 18 amino acids long.